Shown below are 12 T cell receptor beta chains from a single sample sequenced in a study of T cells in Graves' hyperthyroidism and ophthalmopathy. What was amplified from RNA transcripts were TCR beta CDR3 regions. An initial round of RT-PCR targeting the TCR CDR3 relied on the HTBI primer set. TCRdb itself ran the multiplex PCR reads through MiXCR, one entry per CDR3 protein. There are 500,000 to 750,000 distinct CDR3 sequences in the sample; 15% to 17% occur only once, and 6.5% to 8% lies in the top ten. Material for sequencing was blood. Source of these receptors: a woman aged 25 to 39 with Graves' hyperthyroidism.

V gene TRBV12-3 or TRBV12-4 combines with J gene TRBJ2-3; D possibly uses TRBD1 or TRBD2 (6 bases each). The CDR3 sequence is 15 residues long. V gave up 5 bases and J gave up 4 bases, with 16 bases separating them. This chain's CDR3 is CASSIRGARADTQYF. The CDR3 region has the DNA TGTGCCAGCAGTATAAGGGGGGCCCGGGCAGATACGCAGTATTTT.

This clonotype was seen at least ten times. The chain has TRBV7-9 and TRBJ2-3; TRBD2 matches at 9 bases. J gave up 3 bases and V 4 bases, and 8 bases lay outside the gene matches. This CDR3 contains 16 residues. The germline gives CDR1 SEHNR, CDR2 FQNEAQ (reference sequence). The CDR3 region is CASSSIAGEGTDTQYF. The CDR3 coding sequence is TGTGCCAGCAGCTCAATAGCGGGAGAGGGGACAGATACGCAGTATTTT.

This clonotype came up many times. The V gene is TRBV2, the J gene TRBJ2-1; D remains unclear. The CDR3 has 12 residues. Trimming left V 8 bases short and J 8 bases short, with 13 bases between. Germline V lookup: CDR1 SNHLY, CDR2 FYNNEI. CDR3 region: CASAIARHEQFF. CDR3 bases: TGTGCCAGCGCGATCGCGAGGCATGAGCAGTTCTTC.

At least ten counts were recorded for this clonotype. The rearrangement uses TRBV10-3 and TRBJ2-3, with 9 bases lining up with TRBD2. With V trimmed by 8 bases and J by 1 base, 4 bases remained unmatched. Germline-derived CDR1 and CDR2 are ENHRY and SYGVKD. The CDR3 has 14 residues. The CDR3 nucleotides are TGTGCCATCGGGGCGGGAGGGCGCACAGATACGCAGTATTTT. It translates to CAIGAGGRTDTQYF.

The V call is TRBV3-1, the J call TRBJ2-2, with D perhaps given as TRBD1 or TRBD2 (6 bases each). CDR3 length: 18 amino acids. Germline CDR1 and CDR2: LGHDT and YNNKEL (reference sequence). V gave up 8 bases and J gave up 0 bases, with 22 bases separating them. CDR3 coding DNA: TGTGCCAGCTCACCACGGGAGAACAGGGTGCCGAACACCGGGGAGCTGTTTTTT. Residues: CASSPRENRVPNTGELFF.

The table lists this clonotype with a few counts. The chain uses TRBV7-9 and TRBJ1-1; possibly TRBD1 for D (6 bases). Germline CDR1 reads SEHNR; CDR2 reads FQNEAQ (reference sequence). Between the trimmed V and J ends, which lost 6 bases and 1 base, there was a span of 12 bases. The CDR3 runs 14 residues. The CDR3 is CASRLVQGNTEAFF. The CDR3 DNA is TGTGCCAGCAGACTAGTACAGGGGAACACTGAAGCTTTCTTT.

This clonotype was observed many times. The V call is TRBV6-1, the J call TRBJ2-7; 8 positions agree with TRBD1. Losses at the gene ends were 6 bases for V and 3 bases for J; bases not matched to a gene: 10. Germline V lookup: CDR1 MNHNS, CDR2 SASEGT. The CDR3 consists of 15 residues. CDR3: CASRAWTGQSYEQYF. As DNA, the CDR3 is TGTGCCAGCAGAGCCTGGACAGGGCAAAGCTACGAGCAGTACTTC.

This rearrangement joins TRBV12-3 or TRBV12-4 to TRBJ2-3; maybe TRBD1 (6 bases). Trimming took 5 bases from V and 0 from J, leaving 21 bases between them. This CDR3 spans 18 amino acids. The CDR3 nucleotides read TGTGCCAGCAGTCTTCGCCGGGACACCGATTATAGCACAGATACGCAGTATTTT. Amino acids: CASSLRRDTDYSTDTQYF.

This clonotype was observed a handful of times. The chain carries TRBV20-1 and TRBJ2-3; no firm D call. The CDR3 loop spans 18 amino acids. With 1 base removed from V and 2 bases from J, the gap between germline ends came to 22 bases. Germline V gives CDR1 DFQATT, CDR2 SNEGSKA (reference sequence). In DNA, the CDR3 is TGCAGTGCTAGAGGGTTCATCGTCTTTAGAGGTTTCACAGATACGCAGTATTTT. Amino acid sequence: CSARGFIVFRGFTDTQYF.

In its sample, this clonotype was seen a few times. Just one base apart from a much larger clone, this may be a read error. The rearrangement links TRBV20-1 to TRBJ2-1; a possible D gene is TRBD1 (6 bases). Germline V gives CDR1 DFQATT, CDR2 SNEGSKA (reference sequence). The CDR3 loop spans 15 amino acids. Trimming removed 3 bases at V and 2 bases at J, with 14 bases between. Here the CDR3 DNA reads TGCAGTGCTAGTCCAGGGGCAAGCCCCTACAATGAGCAGTTCTTC. It specifies CSASPGASPYNEQFF.

In its sample, this clonotype was seen many times. This chain links TRBV30 with TRBJ1-6; TRBD1 matches 8 bases. Germline lookup yields CDR1 GTSNPN and CDR2 SVGIG (reference sequence). The CDR3 extends over 14 amino acids. Trimming took 1 base from V and 5 from J; bases not matched to a gene: 1. The DNA for the CDR3 is TGTGCCTGGAGTGCGGGACAGGATAATTCACCCCTCCACTTT. It encodes CAWSAGQDNSPLHF.

This clonotype showed up just a few times. The genes are TRBV9 and TRBJ2-7; 8 bases align to TRBD1. V shed 3 bases and J 2 bases; nucleotides not matched to a gene: 7. This CDR3 is built from 15 residues. CDR1 SGDLS and CDR2 YYNGEE come from the germline V gene. The CDR3 bases are TGTGCCAGCAGCGCAGGGGGCGGCCAAACCTACGAGCAGTACTTC. As protein: CASSAGGGQTYEQYF. The full variable domain, with the rest looked up from reference TRBV9 and TRBJ2-7, is DSGVTQTPKHLITATGQRVTLRCSPRSGDLSVYWYQQSLDQGLQFLIQYYNGEERAKGNILERFSAQQFPDLHSELNLSSLELGDSALYFCASSAGGGQTYEQYFGPGTRLTVT.